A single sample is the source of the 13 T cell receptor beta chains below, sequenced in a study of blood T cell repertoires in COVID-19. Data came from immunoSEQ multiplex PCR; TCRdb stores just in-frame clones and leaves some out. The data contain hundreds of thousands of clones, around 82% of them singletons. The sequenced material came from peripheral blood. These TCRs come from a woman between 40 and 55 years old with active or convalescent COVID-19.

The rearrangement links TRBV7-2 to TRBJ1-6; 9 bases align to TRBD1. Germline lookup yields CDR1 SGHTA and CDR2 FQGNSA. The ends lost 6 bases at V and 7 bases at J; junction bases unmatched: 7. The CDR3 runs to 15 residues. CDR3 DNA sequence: TGTGCCAGCAGGATACAGGGGGCGCGAAATTCACCCCTCCACTTT. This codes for CASRIQGARNSPLHF. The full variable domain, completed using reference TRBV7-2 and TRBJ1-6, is GAGVSQSPSNKVTEKGKDVELRCDPISGHTALYWYRQSLGQGLEFLIYFQGNSAPDKSGLPSDRFSAERTGGSVSTLTIQRTQQEDSAVYLCASRIQGARNSPLHFGNGTRLTVT.

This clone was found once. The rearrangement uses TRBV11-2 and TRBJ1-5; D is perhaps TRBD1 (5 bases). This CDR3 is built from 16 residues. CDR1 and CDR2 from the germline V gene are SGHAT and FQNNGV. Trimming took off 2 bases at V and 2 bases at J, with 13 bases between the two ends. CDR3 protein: CASSLSVGRGNQPQHF. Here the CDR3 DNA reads TGTGCCAGCAGCTTATCAGTGGGGCGCGGCAATCAGCCCCAGCATTTT.

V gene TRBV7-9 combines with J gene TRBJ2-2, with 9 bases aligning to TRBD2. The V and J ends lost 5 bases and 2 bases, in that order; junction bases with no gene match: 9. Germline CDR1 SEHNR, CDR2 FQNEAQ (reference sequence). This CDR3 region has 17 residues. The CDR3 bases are TGTGCCAGCAGCCCCCGTGGCGGGAGGGCAAACACCGGGGAGCTGTTTTTT. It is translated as CASSPRGGRANTGELFF.

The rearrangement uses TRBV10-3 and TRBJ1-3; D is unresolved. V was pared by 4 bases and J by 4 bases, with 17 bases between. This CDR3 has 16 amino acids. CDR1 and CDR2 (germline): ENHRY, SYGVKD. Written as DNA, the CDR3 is TGTGCCATCAGTGCGTCTTATGGAGGGTTAGGAAACACCATATATTTT. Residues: CAISASYGGLGNTIYF.

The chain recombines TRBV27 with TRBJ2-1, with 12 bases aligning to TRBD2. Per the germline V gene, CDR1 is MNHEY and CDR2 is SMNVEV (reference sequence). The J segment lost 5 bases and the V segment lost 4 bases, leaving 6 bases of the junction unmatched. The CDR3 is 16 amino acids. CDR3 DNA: TGTGCCAGCAGTTCCCCCGGGACTAGCGGGCACAATGAGCAGTTCTTC. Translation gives CASSSPGTSGHNEQFF.

CDR3: CASNLQGQITGELFF. In DNA, the CDR3 is TGTGCCAGCAACCTACAGGGACAGATCACCGGGGAGCTGTTTTTT. This chain uses TRBV7-2 with TRBJ2-2; 7 bases line up with TRBD1. Germline V gives CDR1 SGHTA, CDR2 FQGNSA. This CDR3 region has 15 residues. The J segment lost 4 bases and the V segment lost 7 bases, leaving 9 bases of the junction unmatched.

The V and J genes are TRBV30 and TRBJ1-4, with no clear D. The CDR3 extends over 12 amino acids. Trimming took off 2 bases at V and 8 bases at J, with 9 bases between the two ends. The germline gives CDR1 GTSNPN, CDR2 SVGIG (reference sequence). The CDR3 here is CAWSWGGEKLFF. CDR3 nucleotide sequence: TGTGCCTGGAGTTGGGGAGGGGAAAAACTGTTTTTT.

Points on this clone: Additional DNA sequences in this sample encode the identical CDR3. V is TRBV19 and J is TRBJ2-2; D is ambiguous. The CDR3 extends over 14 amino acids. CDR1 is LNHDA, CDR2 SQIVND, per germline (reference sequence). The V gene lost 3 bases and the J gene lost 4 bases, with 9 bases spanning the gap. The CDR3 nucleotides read TGTGCCAGTAGTATCCCTGGCGGCACCGGGGAGCTGTTTTTT. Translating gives CASSIPGGTGELFF.

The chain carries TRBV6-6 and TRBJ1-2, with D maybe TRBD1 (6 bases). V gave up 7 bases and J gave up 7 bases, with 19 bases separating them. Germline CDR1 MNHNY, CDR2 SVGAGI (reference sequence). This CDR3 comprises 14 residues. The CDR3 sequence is CASTTGIPYSGYTF. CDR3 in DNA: TGTGCCAGCACCACAGGGATCCCCTATAGTGGCTACACCTTC.

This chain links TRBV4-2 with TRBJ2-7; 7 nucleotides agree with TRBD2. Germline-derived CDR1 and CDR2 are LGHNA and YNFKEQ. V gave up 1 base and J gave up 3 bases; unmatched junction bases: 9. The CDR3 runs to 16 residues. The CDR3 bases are TGTGCCAGCAGCCAAGTTAATAGAGGGGAGGGCTACGAGCAGTACTTC. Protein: CASSQVNRGEGYEQYF.

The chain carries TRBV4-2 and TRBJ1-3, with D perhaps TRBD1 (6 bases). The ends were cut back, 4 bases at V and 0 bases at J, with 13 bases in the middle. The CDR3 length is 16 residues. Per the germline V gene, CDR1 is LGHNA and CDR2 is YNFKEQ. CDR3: CASSRETGSSGNTIYF. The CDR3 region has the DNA TGTGCCAGCAGCCGGGAAACAGGGTCCTCTGGAAACACCATATATTTT.

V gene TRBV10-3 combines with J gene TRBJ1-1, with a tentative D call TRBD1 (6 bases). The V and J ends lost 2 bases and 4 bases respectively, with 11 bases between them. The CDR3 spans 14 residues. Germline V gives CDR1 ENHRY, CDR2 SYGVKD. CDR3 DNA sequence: TGTGCCATCAGTGAGGGAAGGGGGGGCACTGAAGCTTTCTTT. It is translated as CAISEGRGGTEAFF.

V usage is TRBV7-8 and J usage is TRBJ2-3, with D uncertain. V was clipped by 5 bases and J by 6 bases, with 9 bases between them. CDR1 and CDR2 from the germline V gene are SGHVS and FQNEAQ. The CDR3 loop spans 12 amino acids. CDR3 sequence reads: CASSPGVDTQYF. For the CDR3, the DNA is TGTGCCAGCAGCCCCGGTGTCGATACGCAGTATTTT. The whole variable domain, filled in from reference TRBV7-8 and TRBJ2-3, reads GAGVSQSPRYKVAKRGQDVALRCDPISGHVSLFWYQQALGQGPEFLTYFQNEAQLDKSGLPSDRFFAERPEGSVSTLKIQRTQQEDSAVYLCASSPGVDTQYFGPGTRLTVL.